The present T cell receptor beta chain was sequenced within a study of Tregs in tolerant kidney transplant recipients. This clone was picked up one time. What it recognizes is unknown. Study-level results: Activated donor B cell expansion appeared to reveal the most relevant donor-specific TCRbeta repertoire. Biological reproducibility was not directly addressed, but technical replication error appeared minimal.

Assay used: immunoSEQ multiplex PCR; TCRdb lists only in-frame clones, some missing. The data contain about 88,000 clones, around nine tenths of them singletons. The ends lost 2 bases at V and 4 bases at J; junction bases unmatched: 8. The CDR3 is 16 amino acids. The germline V gene has CDR1 SGHDN and CDR2 FVKESK. The sequence was collected from a human donor in good health. The rearrangement links TRBV14 to TRBJ1-5; 7 nucleotides line up with TRBD1. Sequencing used CD8+ T cells from blood. The CDR3 DNA reads TGTGCCAGCAGCCAACCTTTGGACAGGAATAATCAGCCCCAGCATTTT. Encoded protein: CASSQPLDRNNQPQHF.